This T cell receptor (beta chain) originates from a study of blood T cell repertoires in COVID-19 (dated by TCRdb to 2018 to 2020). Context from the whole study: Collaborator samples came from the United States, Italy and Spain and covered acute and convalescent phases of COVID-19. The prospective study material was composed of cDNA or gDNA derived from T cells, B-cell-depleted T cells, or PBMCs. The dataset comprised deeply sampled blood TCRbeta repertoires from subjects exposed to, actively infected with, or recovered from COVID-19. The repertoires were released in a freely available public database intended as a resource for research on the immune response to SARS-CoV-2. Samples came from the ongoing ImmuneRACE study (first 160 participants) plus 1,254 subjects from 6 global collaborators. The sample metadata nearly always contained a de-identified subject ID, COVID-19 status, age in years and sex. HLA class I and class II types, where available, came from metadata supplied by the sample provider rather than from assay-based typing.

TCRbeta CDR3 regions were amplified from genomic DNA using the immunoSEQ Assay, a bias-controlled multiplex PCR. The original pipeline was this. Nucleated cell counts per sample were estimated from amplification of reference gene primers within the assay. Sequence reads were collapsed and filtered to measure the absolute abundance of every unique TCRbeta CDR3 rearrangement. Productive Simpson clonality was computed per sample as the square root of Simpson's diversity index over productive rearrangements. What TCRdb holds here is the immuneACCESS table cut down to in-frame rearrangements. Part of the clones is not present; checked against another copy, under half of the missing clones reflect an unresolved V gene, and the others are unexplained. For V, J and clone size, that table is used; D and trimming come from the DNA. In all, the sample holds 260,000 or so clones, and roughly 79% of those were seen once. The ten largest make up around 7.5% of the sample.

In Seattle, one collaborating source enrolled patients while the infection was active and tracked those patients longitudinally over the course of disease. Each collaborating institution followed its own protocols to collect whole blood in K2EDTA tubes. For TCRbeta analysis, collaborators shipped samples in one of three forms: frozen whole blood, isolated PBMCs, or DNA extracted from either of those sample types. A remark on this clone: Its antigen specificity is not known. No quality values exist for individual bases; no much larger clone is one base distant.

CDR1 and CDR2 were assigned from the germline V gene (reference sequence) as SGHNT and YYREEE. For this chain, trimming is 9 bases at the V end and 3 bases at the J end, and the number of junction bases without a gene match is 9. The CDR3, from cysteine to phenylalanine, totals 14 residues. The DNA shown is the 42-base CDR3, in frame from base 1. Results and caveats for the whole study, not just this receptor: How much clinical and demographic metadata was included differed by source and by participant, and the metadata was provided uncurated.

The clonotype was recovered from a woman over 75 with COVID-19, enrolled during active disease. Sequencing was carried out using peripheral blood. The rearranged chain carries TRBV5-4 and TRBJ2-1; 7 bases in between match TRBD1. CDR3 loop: CATERGGNYNEQFF. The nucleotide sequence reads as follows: TGTGCCACCGAGAGAGGGGGCAACTACAATGAGCAGTTCTTC.